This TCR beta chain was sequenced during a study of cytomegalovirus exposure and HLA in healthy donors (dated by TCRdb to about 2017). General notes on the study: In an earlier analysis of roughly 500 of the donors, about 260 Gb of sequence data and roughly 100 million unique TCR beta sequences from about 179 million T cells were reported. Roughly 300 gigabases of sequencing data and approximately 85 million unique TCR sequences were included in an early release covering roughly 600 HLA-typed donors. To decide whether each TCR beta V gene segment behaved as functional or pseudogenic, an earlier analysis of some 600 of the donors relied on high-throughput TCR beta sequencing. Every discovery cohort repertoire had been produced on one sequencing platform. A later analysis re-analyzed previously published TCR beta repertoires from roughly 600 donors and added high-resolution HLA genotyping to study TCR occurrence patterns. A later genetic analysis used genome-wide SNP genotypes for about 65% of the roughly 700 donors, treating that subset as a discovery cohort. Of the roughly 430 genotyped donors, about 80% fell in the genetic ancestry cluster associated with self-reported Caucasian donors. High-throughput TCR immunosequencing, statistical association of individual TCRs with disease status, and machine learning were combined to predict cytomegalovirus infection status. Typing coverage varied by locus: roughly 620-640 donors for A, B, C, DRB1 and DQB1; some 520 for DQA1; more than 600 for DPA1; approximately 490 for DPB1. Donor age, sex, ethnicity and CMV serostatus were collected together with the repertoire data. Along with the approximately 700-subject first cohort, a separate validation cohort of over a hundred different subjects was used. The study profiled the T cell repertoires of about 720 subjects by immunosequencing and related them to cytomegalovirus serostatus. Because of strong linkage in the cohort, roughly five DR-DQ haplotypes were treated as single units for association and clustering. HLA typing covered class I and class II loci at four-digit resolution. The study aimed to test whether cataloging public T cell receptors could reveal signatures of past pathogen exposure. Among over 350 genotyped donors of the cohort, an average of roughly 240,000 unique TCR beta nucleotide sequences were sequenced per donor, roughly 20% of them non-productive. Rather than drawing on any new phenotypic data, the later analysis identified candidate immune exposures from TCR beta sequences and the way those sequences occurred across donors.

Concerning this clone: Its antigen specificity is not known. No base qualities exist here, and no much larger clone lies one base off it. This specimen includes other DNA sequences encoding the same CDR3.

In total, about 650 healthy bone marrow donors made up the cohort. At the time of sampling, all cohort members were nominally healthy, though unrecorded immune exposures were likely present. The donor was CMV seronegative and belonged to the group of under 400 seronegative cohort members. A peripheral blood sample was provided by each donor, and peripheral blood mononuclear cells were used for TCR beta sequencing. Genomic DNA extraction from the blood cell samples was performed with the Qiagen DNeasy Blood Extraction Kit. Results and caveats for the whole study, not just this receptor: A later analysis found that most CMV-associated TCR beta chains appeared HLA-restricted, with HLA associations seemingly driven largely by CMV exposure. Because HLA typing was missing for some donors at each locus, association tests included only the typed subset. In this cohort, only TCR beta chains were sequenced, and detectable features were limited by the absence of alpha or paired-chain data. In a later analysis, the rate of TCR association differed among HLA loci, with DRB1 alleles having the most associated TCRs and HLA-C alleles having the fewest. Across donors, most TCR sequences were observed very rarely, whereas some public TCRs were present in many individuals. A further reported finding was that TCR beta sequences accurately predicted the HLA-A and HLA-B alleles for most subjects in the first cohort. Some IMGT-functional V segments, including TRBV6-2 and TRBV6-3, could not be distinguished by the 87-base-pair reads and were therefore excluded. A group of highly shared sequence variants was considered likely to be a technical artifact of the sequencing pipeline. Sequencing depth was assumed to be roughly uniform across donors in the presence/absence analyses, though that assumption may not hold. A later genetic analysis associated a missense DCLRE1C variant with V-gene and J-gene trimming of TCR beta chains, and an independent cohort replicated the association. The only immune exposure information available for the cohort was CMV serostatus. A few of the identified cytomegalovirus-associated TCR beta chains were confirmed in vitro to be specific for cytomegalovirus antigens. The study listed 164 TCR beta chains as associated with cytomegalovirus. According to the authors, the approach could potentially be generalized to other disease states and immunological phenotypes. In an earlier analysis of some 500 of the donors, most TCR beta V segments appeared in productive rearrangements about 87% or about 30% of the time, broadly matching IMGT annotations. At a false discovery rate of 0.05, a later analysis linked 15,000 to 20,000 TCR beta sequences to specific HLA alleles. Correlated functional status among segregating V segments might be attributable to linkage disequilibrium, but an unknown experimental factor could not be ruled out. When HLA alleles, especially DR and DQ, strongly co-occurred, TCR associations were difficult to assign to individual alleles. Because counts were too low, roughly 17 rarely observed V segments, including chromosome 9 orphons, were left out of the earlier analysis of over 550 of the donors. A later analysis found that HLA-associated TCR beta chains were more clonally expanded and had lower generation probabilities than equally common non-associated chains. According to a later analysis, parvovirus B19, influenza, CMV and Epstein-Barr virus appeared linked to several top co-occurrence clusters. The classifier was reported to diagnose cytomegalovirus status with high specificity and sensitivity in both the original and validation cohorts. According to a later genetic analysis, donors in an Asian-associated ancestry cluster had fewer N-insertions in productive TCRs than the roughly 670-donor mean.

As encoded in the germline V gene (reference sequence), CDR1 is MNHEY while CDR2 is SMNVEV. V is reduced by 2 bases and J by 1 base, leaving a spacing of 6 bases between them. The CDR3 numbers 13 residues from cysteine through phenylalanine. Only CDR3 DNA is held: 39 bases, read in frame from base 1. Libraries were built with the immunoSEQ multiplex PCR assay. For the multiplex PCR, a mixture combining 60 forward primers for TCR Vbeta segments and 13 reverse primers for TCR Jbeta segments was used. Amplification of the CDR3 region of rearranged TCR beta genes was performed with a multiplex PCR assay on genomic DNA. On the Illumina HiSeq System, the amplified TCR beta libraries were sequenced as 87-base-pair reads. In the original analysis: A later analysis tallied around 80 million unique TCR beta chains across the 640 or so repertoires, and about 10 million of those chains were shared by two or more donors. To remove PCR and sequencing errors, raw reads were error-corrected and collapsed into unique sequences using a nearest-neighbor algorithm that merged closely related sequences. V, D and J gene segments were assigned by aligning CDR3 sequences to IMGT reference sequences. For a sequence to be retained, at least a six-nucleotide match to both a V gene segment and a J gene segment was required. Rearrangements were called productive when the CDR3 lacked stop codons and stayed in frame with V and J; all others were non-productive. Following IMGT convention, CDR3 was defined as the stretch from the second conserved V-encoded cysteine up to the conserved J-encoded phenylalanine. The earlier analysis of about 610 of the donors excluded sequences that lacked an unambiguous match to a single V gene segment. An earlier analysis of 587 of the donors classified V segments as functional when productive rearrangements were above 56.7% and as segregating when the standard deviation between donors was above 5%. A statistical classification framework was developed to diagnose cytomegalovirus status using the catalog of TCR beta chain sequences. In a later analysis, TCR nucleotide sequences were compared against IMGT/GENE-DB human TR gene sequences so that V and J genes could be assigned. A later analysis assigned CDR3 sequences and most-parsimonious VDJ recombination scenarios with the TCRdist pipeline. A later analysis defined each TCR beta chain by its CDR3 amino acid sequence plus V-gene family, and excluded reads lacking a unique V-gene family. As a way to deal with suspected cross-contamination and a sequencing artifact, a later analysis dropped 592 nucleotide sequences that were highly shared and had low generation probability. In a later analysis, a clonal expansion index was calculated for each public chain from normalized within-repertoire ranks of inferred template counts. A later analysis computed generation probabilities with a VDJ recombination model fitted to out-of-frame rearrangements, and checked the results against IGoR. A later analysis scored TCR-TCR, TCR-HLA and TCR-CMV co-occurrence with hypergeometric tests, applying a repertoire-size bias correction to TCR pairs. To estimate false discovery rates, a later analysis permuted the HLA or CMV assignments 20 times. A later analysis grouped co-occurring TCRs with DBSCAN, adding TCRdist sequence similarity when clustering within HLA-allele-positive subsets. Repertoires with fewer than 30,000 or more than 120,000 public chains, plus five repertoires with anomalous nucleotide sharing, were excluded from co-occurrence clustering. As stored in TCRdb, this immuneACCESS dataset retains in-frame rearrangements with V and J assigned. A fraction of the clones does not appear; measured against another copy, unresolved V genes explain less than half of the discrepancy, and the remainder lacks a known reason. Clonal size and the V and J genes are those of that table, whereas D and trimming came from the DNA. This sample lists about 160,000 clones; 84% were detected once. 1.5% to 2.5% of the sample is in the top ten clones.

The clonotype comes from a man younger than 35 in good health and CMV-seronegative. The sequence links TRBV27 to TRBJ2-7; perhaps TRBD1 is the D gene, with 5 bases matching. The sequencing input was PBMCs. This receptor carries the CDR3 CASSLAGSYEQYF. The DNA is TGTGCCAGCAGTTTAGCAGGGTCCTACGAGCAGTACTTC.